The present T cell receptor beta chain was sequenced within a study of shared clonotypes between healthy human individuals. Regarding the study as a whole: Only blood was sampled; tissue repertoires likely differ.

Each sorted subset replicate got 200 ng genomic DNA, 25,000 to 35,000 genomes. This table comes from immunoSEQ multiplex PCR, and its TCRdb copy is limited to in-frame clones, with some not included. The sample includes 190,000 or so clones, approximately 61% of them seen just once. Note on this clone: Its antigen is currently unknown.

The sample was memory CD4+ T cells sorted from blood. The subset here: CD45RA-negative fraction. The TCR originated in a man aged 25 to 45 in good health.

CDR3 sequence (DNA): TGTGCCATCGGAAATGGGGGTTCCTACGAGCAGTACTTC. This encodes CAIGNGGSYEQYF. The rearrangement joins TRBV10-3 to TRBJ2-7; possibly TRBD1 or TRBD2 for D (5 bases each). The V end was cut by 8 bases, the J end by 1 base, with 12 bases between. CDR3 size: 13 residues. Per the germline V gene, CDR1 is ENHRY and CDR2 is SYGVKD.